The 14 T cell receptor beta chains in this list originate from one sample, sequenced in a study of CD8 T cells in Susac syndrome. Roughly 0.45 to 1 ug RNA was reverse transcribed with random hexamers. TCRdb redid the calling of the immunoSEQ multiplex PCR reads with MiXCR, one entry per CDR3 protein. The table records 400,000 or so distinct CDR3 sequences, around 83% of them present only once. The sequencing sample was made of CD8+ T cells from PBMCs. The source of these receptors is a human donor with multiple sclerosis.

J is TRBJ1-6 and V is TRBV4-2; possibly TRBD1 for D (6 bases). Germline CDR1 LGHNA, CDR2 YNFKEQ. The CDR3 contains 14 residues. V was pared by 4 bases and J by 9 bases, with 13 bases between. CDR3 nucleotides: TGTGCCAGCAGCCTGCCTGCAGGGGCTTCACCCCTCCACTTT. Its translation: CASSLPAGASPLHF.

This chain uses TRBV7-9 with TRBJ2-2; D call uncertain. Germline CDR1 and CDR2: SEHNR and FQNEAQ (reference sequence). V dropped 5 bases and J dropped 6 bases, with 10 bases sitting between them. The CDR3 has 13 amino acids. The CDR3 loop reads CASSPVTAGELFF. The CDR3 region has the DNA TGTGCCAGCAGCCCAGTCACAGCCGGGGAGCTGTTTTTT.

The chain joins TRBV29-1 to TRBJ2-1; 10 bases match TRBD2. The trim removed 1 base at V and 0 bases at J, leaving 12 bases unmatched. Germline CDR1 reads SQVTM; CDR2 reads ANQGSEA. The CDR3 totals 19 residues. The CDR3 sequence: CSVEAFGLAGVSSYNEQFF. CDR3 coding DNA: TGCAGCGTTGAAGCCTTCGGGCTAGCGGGAGTTAGCTCCTACAATGAGCAGTTCTTC.

J is TRBJ2-1 and V is TRBV27, with a weak D call TRBD2 (6 bases). Per germline, CDR1 MNHEY and CDR2 SMNVEV (reference sequence). The length of the CDR3 is 14 residues. Trimming removed 5 bases at V and 3 bases at J, with 11 bases between. CDR3: CASSTGTYYNEQFF. CDR3 nucleotide sequence: TGTGCCAGCAGTACCGGGACTTACTACAATGAGCAGTTCTTC.

This clonotype has only a few counts. The chain couples TRBV7-2 to TRBJ2-1, with D uncertain. From germline, CDR1 is SGHTA and CDR2 FQGNSA. The CDR3 covers 12 residues. V was cut by 1 base and J by 10 bases, with 8 bases left in between. DNA for the CDR3: TGTGCCAGCAGCTTAGGGACGCCAGAGCAGTTCTTC. Translated, it gives CASSLGTPEQFF.

The chain couples TRBV6-5 to TRBJ2-7; D could derive from TRBD1 or TRBD2 (5 bases each). The CDR3 contains 12 residues. Trimming took off 6 bases at V and 6 bases at J, with 12 bases between the two ends. Germline CDR1 is MNHEY and CDR2 is SVGAGI. The CDR3 loop reads CASSPFGAEQYF. CDR3 nucleotides: TGTGCCAGCAGCCCCTTCGGGGCCGAGCAGTACTTC.

The rearrangement links TRBV28 to TRBJ2-2; 7 nucleotides match TRBD2. Germline V gives CDR1 MDHEN, CDR2 SYDVKM. Losses at the gene ends were 5 bases for V and 4 bases for J; bases not matched to a gene: 16. The CDR3 spans 18 residues. In DNA form, the CDR3 reads TGTGCCAGCAGTCCGATAGCGGGTCCCTCCCCGGGCACCGGGGAGCTGTTTTTT. Translating it yields CASSPIAGPSPGTGELFF. The full variable domain, completed using reference TRBV28 and TRBJ2-2, is DVKVTQSSRYLVKRTGEKVFLECVQDMDHENMFWYRQDPGLGLRLIYFSYDVKMKEKGDIPEGYSVSREKKERFSLILESASTNQTSMYLCASSPIAGPSPGTGELFFGEGSRLTVL.

V gene TRBV4-1 combines with J gene TRBJ2-3; no clear D gene. Trimming left V 1 base short and J 6 bases short, with 11 bases between. Germline V CDR1 and CDR2: MGHRA, YSYEKL. The CDR3 is 14 amino acids. The CDR3 sequence: CASSQVGVEDTQYF. In nucleotides, the CDR3 is TGCGCCAGCAGCCAAGTTGGGGTGGAGGATACGCAGTATTTT.

The chain uses TRBV2 and TRBJ1-2; D call uncertain. Trimming removed 7 bases from V and 8 bases from J, with 17 bases in between. CDR1 is SNHLY, CDR2 FYNNEI, per germline. This CDR3 comprises 13 residues. CDR3 residues: CASMRDTSGGYTF. The CDR3 DNA follows: TGTGCCAGCATGAGAGACACCTCCGGGGGCTACACCTTC.

The chain carries TRBV4-1 and TRBJ1-5; 7 positions match TRBD1. The CDR3 extends over 16 amino acids. Germline-derived CDR1 and CDR2 are MGHRA and YSYEKL. The junction had 6 bases not matched to a gene; V was cut back by 1 base and J by 3 bases. The chain's CDR3 is CASSQVAGGNNQPQHF. The DNA of the CDR3 is TGCGCCAGCAGCCAAGTCGCAGGGGGTAACAATCAGCCCCAGCATTTT.

V usage is TRBV10-3 and J usage is TRBJ2-7; 9 nucleotides line up with TRBD2. Germline V gene data show CDR1 as ENHRY and CDR2 as SYGVKD. The CDR3 loop spans 17 amino acids. Germline trimming cut 6 bases from V and 0 bases from J; bases unmatched to any gene: 12. As DNA, the CDR3 is TGTGCCATCAGCCCTGGGCTAGCGGGGAGGAACTCCTACGAGCAGTACTTC. This gives the protein CAISPGLAGRNSYEQYF.

This chain connects TRBV7-9 to TRBJ1-2, with D possibly being TRBD1 (5 bases). The V gene lost 5 bases and the J gene lost 4 bases, with 20 bases spanning the gap. Germline loops: CDR1 SEHNR, CDR2 FQNEAQ (reference sequence). The CDR3 spans 16 residues. The DNA for the CDR3 is TGTGCCAGCAGCCACTCCGAATGGGACGCCCGCTATGGCTACACCTTC. It yields the protein CASSHSEWDARYGYTF.

This sequence joins TRBV4-1 and TRBJ2-3; D might be TRBD1 (5 bases). In germline, CDR1 is MGHRA, CDR2 YSYEKL. The length of the CDR3 is 14 residues. Deletions cut 0 bases from V and 11 bases from J, with 15 bases between. The CDR3 region is CASSQDLGALEQYF. The CDR3, as DNA: TGCGCCAGCAGCCAAGATTTAGGGGCTCTTGAGCAGTATTTT.

The chain carries TRBV29-1 and TRBJ1-1; TRBD1 is a possible D gene (5 bases). Per germline, CDR1 SQVTM and CDR2 ANQGSEA. The V and J ends lost 4 bases and 10 bases respectively, with 16 bases between them. This CDR3 spans 12 amino acids. CDR3 region: CSVAQGDFGAFF. The CDR3 DNA sequence: TGCAGCGTTGCCCAGGGAGATTTTGGAGCTTTCTTT.